This T cell receptor beta chain was recorded in a study of identical twins. TCRdb fed the 5' RACE reads into MiXCR, producing one record per CDR3 protein. The sample contains 500,000 to 600,000 distinct CDR3 sequences, less than 25% of which appear only once. This clonotype has just a few counts. The V and J ends lost 0 bases and 5 bases, in that order; junction bases with no gene match: 7. The CDR3 runs to 15 residues. The germline CDR1 and CDR2 sequences are DFQATT and SNEGSKA (reference sequence). Another study also made use of these data, one on T cells expressing NK-cell markers. As that report states: The sequencing cohort of eight donors included seven HCMV-seropositive individuals and one seronegative individual.

Source material: CD4+ T cells sorted from blood. The V call is TRBV20-1, the J call TRBJ1-5, with 7 bases identical to TRBD1. This receptor was identified in a woman aged 18-35 years in good health. The CDR3 region has the DNA TGCAGTGCTAGAGATAATTTGGGGACAGATCAGCCCCAGCATTTT. This codes for CSARDNLGTDQPQHF.